These 6 T cell receptor beta chains originate from one sample sequenced in a study of low-dose radiotherapy and immunotherapy resistance in tumors. Covering alpha and beta chains, TRAV- and TRBV-specific primers were used for the first-strand cDNA. A roughly 20-cycle PCR with a constant-region primer and V-primer adapter amplified TCRs. TCRdb re-called the reads with MiXCR, one entry per CDR3 protein. This table has 80,000 or so distinct CDR3 sequences, about 17% appearing once. The time point denotes: after trial treatment. Treatment of the sample: LDRT plus nivolumab, ipilimumab, low-dose cyclophosphamide and aspirin (RACIN trial). The material sequenced was PBMCs, taken after low-dose radiotherapy plus immunotherapy. The origin of the receptors is a male donor with prostate cancer.

Ten or more counts support this clonotype. The J gene is TRBJ2-7, the V gene TRBV4-3, with D possibly called TRBD1 or TRBD2 (6 bases each). Looked up from germline, CDR1 is LGHNA and CDR2 is YSLEER. Trimming shortened V by 0 bases and J by 4 bases, and 16 bases separated the two germline ends. The CDR3 covers 16 residues. DNA of the CDR3: TGCGCCAGCAGCCAAGATGGGGGGCTGAAAATGTACGAGCAGTACTTC. It codes for CASSQDGGLKMYEQYF.

This clonotype showed up many times. The V call is TRBV28, the J call TRBJ2-7; TRBD1 agrees at 7 bases. Trimming removed 5 bases from V and 0 bases from J; junction bases left unmatched: 7. The CDR3 covers 15 residues. The germline V gene has CDR1 MDHEN and CDR2 SYDVKM. CDR3 nucleotides: TGTGCCAGCAGTGGTGGACAGGCCAGCTCCTACGAGCAGTACTTC. Its protein is CASSGGQASSYEQYF. Full variable domain (missing parts from reference TRBV28 and TRBJ2-7): DVKVTQSSRYLVKRTGEKVFLECVQDMDHENMFWYRQDPGLGLRLIYFSYDVKMKEKGDIPEGYSVSREKKERFSLILESASTNQTSMYLCASSGGQASSYEQYFGPGTRLTVT.

Of note for this clonotype: A read error may explain this, as a much larger clone is one base away. The rearrangement joins TRBV28 to TRBJ2-3; D gene ambiguous. This CDR3 has 11 residues. Germline V gene data show CDR1 as MDHEN and CDR2 as SYDVKM. CDR3 amino acids: CSSREIGTQYF. CDR3 bases: TGTTCCAGCAGAGAAATTGGTACGCAGTATTTT.

This clonotype was seen many times. The chain combines TRBV20-1 with TRBJ1-2, with 7 bases that match TRBD1. This CDR3 is 16 amino acids long. The V and J ends lost 4 bases and 8 bases, in that order; junction bases with no gene match: 19. Germline V gene lookup returns CDR1 DFQATT and CDR2 SNEGSKA (reference sequence). This chain's CDR3 is CSATGKGRPRGGGYTF. CDR3 nucleotide sequence: TGCAGTGCTACGGGAAAGGGGCGCCCCAGGGGGGGGGGCTACACCTTC.

A note on this clonotype: This likely came from a read error, as a far larger clone is one base away. The J gene is TRBJ2-7, the V gene TRBV12-3 or TRBV12-4; 8 bases map to TRBD2. The CDR3 sequence is 15 residues long. Germline trimming cut 3 bases from V and 9 bases from J; bases unmatched to any gene: 13. CDR3 sequence: CASSFQRETLDGQYF. DNA for the CDR3: TGTGCCAGCAGTTTCCAGCGGGAGACCTTGGACGGGCAGTACTTC.

This clonotype has ten or more counts. The CDR3 DNA reads TGCAGCGTTGAGGAACAGCAAAACACCGGGGAGCTGTTTTTT. Translating it yields CSVEEQQNTGELFF. This chain joins TRBV29-1 and TRBJ2-2; D is unresolved. Germline V gives CDR1 SQVTM, CDR2 ANQGSEA. The CDR3 sequence is 14 residues long. V shed 3 bases and J shed 2 bases, with 10 bases lying between them.